This TCR beta chain was sequenced during a study of shared clonotypes between healthy human individuals. Study results and caveats: In several donors, around 5% of naive CD4 clonotypes appeared in common.

There were no recent acute infections or vaccinations among the donors, who were healthy HIV-negative adults. Within Nashville, Tennessee resided all donors, each a Caucasian adult. Points on this clone: The target antigen is unknown.

This table comes from immunoSEQ multiplex PCR, and its TCRdb copy is limited to in-frame clones, with some not included. The table has about 1 million clones, 60% to 80% seen once. The germline gives CDR1 SGHDT, CDR2 YYEEEE. After removal of 1 base from V and 4 bases from J, the junction contained 19 bases not matched to a gene. CDR3 length: 19 residues. J is TRBJ2-7 and V is TRBV5-6; 8 bases fit TRBD1. This receptor was obtained from a man in his late teens or twenties in good health. Sequenced input: memory CD4+ T cells sorted from blood. Subset in this sample: CD45RA-negative fraction. DNA of the CDR3: TGTGCCAGCAGCTTGTTGTTCCACCCCGGACGACAGGGGTGGTACGAGCAGTACTTC. Its protein product is CASSLLFHPGRQGWYEQYF.